Below are 15 T cell receptor beta chains sequenced from a single sample in a study of blood T cell repertoires in COVID-19 (dated by TCRdb to about 2020). The method behind the library was the immunoSEQ multiplex PCR assay. As stored in TCRdb, this immuneACCESS dataset retains in-frame rearrangements with V and J assigned. A fraction of the clones does not appear; measured against another copy, unresolved V genes explain less than half of the discrepancy, and the remainder lacks a known reason. The sample data list 200,000 or so clones, and just over 85% of these were observed just once. The ten biggest clones cover less than 4.5% of the sample. The sequenced sample consisted of PBMCs or T cells enriched from blood (not recorded which). The receptors originated from a woman aged 40 to 50 with acute COVID-19.

The CDR3 region has the DNA TGTGCCAGAGGGGACAGGGGCACGGAGGTACGGCAGTTCTTC. Translated: CARGDRGTEVRQFF. The genes are TRBV2 and TRBJ2-1; 10 bases fit TRBD1. The CDR3 spans 14 residues. Germline V gives CDR1 SNHLY, CDR2 FYNNEI. J gave up 12 bases and V 9 bases, and 14 bases lay outside the gene matches.

The CDR3 spells CASSWQGMAFF. As DNA, the CDR3 is TGCGCCAGCAGCTGGCAGGGAATGGCTTTCTTT. The chain has TRBV5-1 and TRBJ1-1, with a weak D call TRBD1 (5 bases). This CDR3 is 11 amino acids long. Germline V lookup: CDR1 SGHRS, CDR2 YFSETQ. V lost 3 bases and J 11 bases, leaving 11 bases between the germline ends.

In DNA, the CDR3 is TGCGCCAGCAGCCCCGACAGGTATGGCTACACCTTC. Translated: CASSPDRYGYTF. V and J are TRBV5-1 and TRBJ1-2; possibly TRBD1 for D (6 bases). Germline CDR1 SGHRS, CDR2 YFSETQ. V lost 4 bases, J lost 5 bases, and 9 bases lay in between. The CDR3 loop spans 12 amino acids.

CDR3 in amino acids: CASPGQGNYGYTF. CDR3 DNA: TGTGCCTCCCCGGGACAGGGGAACTATGGCTACACCTTC. The V gene is TRBV30, the J gene TRBJ1-2; TRBD1 matches at 10 bases. The CDR3 consists of 13 residues. Germline lookup yields CDR1 GTSNPN and CDR2 SVGIG (reference sequence). J was trimmed by 2 bases and V by 7 bases; bases with no gene match: 4.

V usage is TRBV19 and J usage is TRBJ2-1, with a weak D call TRBD1 (6 bases). The CDR3 contains 16 residues. Germline V gene data show CDR1 as LNHDA and CDR2 as SQIVND (reference sequence). V lost 2 bases and J lost 2, with 13 bases in between. The CDR3 nucleotides are TGTGCCAGTAGTATACAGGGTACAGGGCCCTACAATGAGCAGTTCTTC. It specifies CASSIQGTGPYNEQFF.

This clone occurred a few times. The chain combines TRBV12-5 with TRBJ1-5; 7 nucleotides line up with TRBD1. The V gene end was trimmed by 5 bases and the J gene end by 3 bases; junction bases not matched to a gene: 4. Germline CDR1 reads LGHNT; CDR2 reads FRNRAP. CDR3 length: 14 amino acids. This chain's CDR3 is CASGLQGDNQPQHF. For the CDR3, the DNA is TGTGCTAGTGGTCTTCAGGGGGACAATCAGCCCCAGCATTTT.

This sequence joins TRBV19 and TRBJ1-5; D gene unclear. The CDR3 length is 14 residues. The V end lost 4 bases, the J end lost 5 bases, and 12 bases lay between the germline ends. Germline V gene data show CDR1 as LNHDA and CDR2 as SQIVND (reference sequence). The CDR3 region has the DNA TGTGCCAGTAGTAAATCAGTCATCTATCAGCCCCAGCATTTT. Translated, it gives CASSKSVIYQPQHF.

This clone showed up just once. This rearrangement joins TRBV27 to TRBJ1-5; D not resolved. The CDR3 is 13 amino acids. Trimming shortened V by 5 bases and J by 4 bases, and 9 bases separated the two germline ends. CDR1 MNHEY and CDR2 SMNVEV come from the germline V gene (reference sequence). The CDR3 loop is CASSKGGNQPQHF. CDR3 DNA sequence: TGTGCCAGCAGTAAAGGAGGGAATCAGCCCCAGCATTTT.

The rearrangement uses TRBV5-6 and TRBJ1-2, with a weak D call TRBD1 (6 bases). The V and J ends lost 0 bases and 2 bases respectively, with 8 bases between them. The CDR3 has 14 residues. The germline CDR1 and CDR2 sequences are SGHDT and YYEEEE. CDR3 sequence: CASSLGDINYGYTF. The DNA of the CDR3 is TGTGCCAGCAGCTTGGGGGACATAAACTATGGCTACACCTTC.

The chain carries TRBV4-3 and TRBJ1-6, with 9 bases matching TRBD1. CDR1 is LGHNA and CDR2 is YSLEER in the germline V gene. The CDR3 is 15 amino acids. V was pared by 3 bases and J by 7 bases, with 4 bases of the junction left unmatched. CDR3 nucleotide sequence: TGCGCCAGCAGCCACGAACAGGGGGCGAATTCACCCCTCCACTTT. This encodes CASSHEQGANSPLHF.

This sequence joins TRBV5-1 and TRBJ2-6; 7 bases fit TRBD1. The germline V gene encodes CDR1 SGHRS and CDR2 YFSETQ. Losses at the gene ends were 4 bases for V and 2 bases for J; bases not matched to a gene: 6. There are 16 residues in the CDR3. The CDR3: CASSKETGTGANVLTF. CDR3 coding DNA: TGCGCCAGCAGCAAAGAGACAGGGACTGGGGCCAACGTCCTGACTTTC.

The V gene is TRBV18, the J gene TRBJ1-1; 7 bases map to TRBD1. CDR1 is KGHSH and CDR2 is LQKENI in the germline V gene. The CDR3 extends over 12 amino acids. V was pared by 6 bases and J by 7 bases, with 5 bases of the junction left unmatched. CDR3 nucleotide sequence: TGTGCCAGCTCGCCCCCAGGGGGTGAAGCTTTCTTT. It translates to CASSPPGGEAFF.

The chain employs TRBV9 and TRBJ2-3, with 11 bases matching TRBD2. V gave up 3 bases and J gave up 4 bases; unmatched junction bases: 1. In germline, CDR1 is SGDLS, CDR2 YYNGEE. This CDR3 has 14 amino acids. DNA of the CDR3: TGTGCCAGCAGCGGACTAGCGGGGTCAGATACGCAGTATTTT. Translated, it gives CASSGLAGSDTQYF.

The rearrangement joins TRBV27 to TRBJ1-1; TRBD1 aligns across 7 bases. Germline trimming cut 5 bases from V and 4 bases from J; bases unmatched to any gene: 7. The germline V gene encodes CDR1 MNHEY and CDR2 SMNVEV (reference sequence). This CDR3 has 14 residues. The CDR3 bases are TGTGCCAGCAGTCCCAAACAGGGGAGCACTGAAGCTTTCTTT. This gives the protein CASSPKQGSTEAFF.

V is TRBV4-2 and J is TRBJ2-1, with 8 bases that match TRBD2. V gave up 2 bases and J gave up 5 bases; unmatched junction bases: 5. The CDR3 consists of 15 residues. Germline V lookup: CDR1 LGHNA, CDR2 YNFKEQ. The CDR3, as DNA: TGTGCCAGCAGCCAACGTCGGGGGGGAAACAATGAGCAGTTCTTC. Protein sequence: CASSQRRGGNNEQFF.